The rows below give T cell receptor beta chains drawn from one sample of a study of T cell changes during pregnancy in multiple sclerosis. TCRdb keeps only in-frame clones here, not all; method: immunoSEQ multiplex PCR. The data contain 95,000 to 150,000 clones, 93% of them singletons. The sample in question was peripheral blood, obtained before pregnancy. The receptors here all came from a female donor with multiple sclerosis, enrolled in a pregnancy study. CDR3s leave out the opening cysteine and the closing phenylalanine or tryptophan. The order of the fields is D gene, J gene, V gene, CDR3 protein. D genes are given only for firm matches.

d_call: -; j_call: TRBJ2-3; v_call: TRBV7-8; cdr3_aa: ASSRGLDTDTQY
d_call: TRBD2; j_call: TRBJ2-1; v_call: TRBV5-1; cdr3_aa: ASSLTSGTRAGNEQF
d_call: -; j_call: TRBJ2-3; v_call: TRBV6-6; cdr3_aa: ASSYGRGGRLDTQY
d_call: TRBD1; j_call: TRBJ1-5; v_call: TRBV28; cdr3_aa: ASSLLRGQGTQPQH
d_call: -; j_call: TRBJ2-5; v_call: TRBV5-4; cdr3_aa: ASSLGSGGRASETQY
d_call: -; j_call: TRBJ1-1; v_call: TRBV20-1; cdr3_aa: SARAPAEAF
d_call: -; j_call: TRBJ2-7; v_call: TRBV27; cdr3_aa: ASSLGNTRRSYEQY
d_call: TRBD1; j_call: TRBJ2-7; v_call: TRBV9; cdr3_aa: ASSATGTGAYEQY
d_call: -; j_call: TRBJ2-7; v_call: TRBV4-1; cdr3_aa: ASSQQGLAYEQY
d_call: TRBD2; j_call: TRBJ2-1; v_call: TRBV5-4; cdr3_aa: ASGLAGGTYNEQF
d_call: TRBD1; j_call: TRBJ1-5; v_call: TRBV9; cdr3_aa: ASSVGQGAKEPQH
d_call: TRBD1; j_call: TRBJ1-2; v_call: TRBV7-3; cdr3_aa: ASSLTGQGSNYGYT
d_call: -; j_call: TRBJ1-5; v_call: TRBV21-1; cdr3_aa: ASSKGSRPGQGANQPQH
d_call: -; j_call: TRBJ1-2; v_call: TRBV6-6; cdr3_aa: ASRQADGSPNYGYT
d_call: -; j_call: TRBJ2-3; v_call: TRBV7-3; cdr3_aa: ASSLTAGAGDTQY
d_call: TRBD2; j_call: TRBJ2-3; v_call: TRBV18; cdr3_aa: ASSPSRTSGTDTQY
d_call: TRBD1; j_call: TRBJ1-2; v_call: TRBV5-1; cdr3_aa: ASSPGQGGYGYT
d_call: -; j_call: TRBJ2-5; v_call: TRBV29-1; cdr3_aa: SDAPGVETQY
d_call: -; j_call: TRBJ2-1; v_call: TRBV9; cdr3_aa: ASSVAPGQKFTTYNEQF
d_call: TRBD1; j_call: TRBJ1-4; v_call: TRBV18; cdr3_aa: ASSPFGQGASEKLF
d_call: -; j_call: TRBJ2-7; v_call: TRBV30; cdr3_aa: AWTAELSSYEQY
d_call: -; j_call: TRBJ2-7; v_call: TRBV6-5; cdr3_aa: ASSERLTQGGEQY
d_call: -; j_call: TRBJ1-1; v_call: TRBV18; cdr3_aa: ASSPLSGEGTEAF
d_call: TRBD1; j_call: TRBJ1-5; v_call: TRBV6-8; cdr3_aa: ASPRVGQGARRVRNQPQH
d_call: -; j_call: TRBJ2-3; v_call: TRBV5-4; cdr3_aa: ASLRRASGTDTQY
d_call: -; j_call: TRBJ1-1; v_call: TRBV9; cdr3_aa: ASSVNPGLNTEAF
d_call: TRBD1; j_call: TRBJ1-2; v_call: TRBV5-1; cdr3_aa: ASSIGQGYGYT
d_call: -; j_call: TRBJ2-6; v_call: TRBV29-1; cdr3_aa: SVGHSSGANVLT
d_call: -; j_call: TRBJ2-1; v_call: TRBV27; cdr3_aa: ANRRQNRPNEQF
d_call: TRBD1; j_call: TRBJ2-7; v_call: TRBV9; cdr3_aa: ASSTSGTGSEQY
d_call: -; j_call: TRBJ1-4; v_call: TRBV9; cdr3_aa: ASSVGRGSGEKLF
d_call: TRBD1; j_call: TRBJ1-1; v_call: TRBV5-4; cdr3_aa: ASSSRLDRGGEAF
d_call: -; j_call: TRBJ1-2; v_call: TRBV19; cdr3_aa: ASSPQGPHAGDYGYT
d_call: TRBD2; j_call: TRBJ2-7; v_call: TRBV9; cdr3_aa: ASSVGTSGDLATYEQY
d_call: TRBD1; j_call: TRBJ2-7; v_call: TRBV6-5; cdr3_aa: ASSYNQQGWPCEQY
d_call: TRBD1; j_call: TRBJ2-7; v_call: TRBV29-1; cdr3_aa: SGSYWDRESLIYEQY
d_call: TRBD1; j_call: TRBJ1-3; v_call: TRBV19; cdr3_aa: ASSILSGTGKGNTIY
d_call: TRBD1; j_call: TRBJ2-3; v_call: TRBV5-1; cdr3_aa: ASSSRHQGTGGGDTQY
d_call: TRBD1; j_call: TRBJ2-7; v_call: TRBV11-2; cdr3_aa: ASSRTGGSGEQY
d_call: TRBD1; j_call: TRBJ2-3; v_call: TRBV5-6; cdr3_aa: ASNRDSIADTQY
d_call: TRBD1; j_call: TRBJ1-1; v_call: TRBV29-1; cdr3_aa: SVERQGVGSRRIKAF
d_call: TRBD1; j_call: TRBJ1-2; v_call: TRBV5-1; cdr3_aa: ASSVGQGSFYGYT
d_call: TRBD1; j_call: TRBJ1-1; v_call: TRBV5-4; cdr3_aa: ASHRGRAEAF
d_call: TRBD2; j_call: TRBJ2-7; v_call: TRBV2; cdr3_aa: ASSGRRGDTYEQY
d_call: -; j_call: TRBJ1-3; v_call: TRBV19; cdr3_aa: ASSHSGNTIY
d_call: -; j_call: TRBJ2-4; v_call: TRBV11-1; cdr3_aa: ASSLWRDSAKNIQY
d_call: -; j_call: TRBJ2-1; v_call: TRBV19; cdr3_aa: ASSIESGEVSFFNEQF
d_call: -; j_call: TRBJ1-2; v_call: TRBV6-6; cdr3_aa: ASSLSDSYGYT
d_call: -; j_call: TRBJ1-4; v_call: TRBV7-9; cdr3_aa: ASSLAARSEKLF
d_call: TRBD2; j_call: TRBJ2-7; v_call: TRBV7-2; cdr3_aa: ASSYSGRGPYEQY
d_call: -; j_call: TRBJ1-2; v_call: TRBV6-1; cdr3_aa: ASSETWEGGYGYT
d_call: TRBD2; j_call: TRBJ2-5; v_call: TRBV5-1; cdr3_aa: ASSWGGSQETQY